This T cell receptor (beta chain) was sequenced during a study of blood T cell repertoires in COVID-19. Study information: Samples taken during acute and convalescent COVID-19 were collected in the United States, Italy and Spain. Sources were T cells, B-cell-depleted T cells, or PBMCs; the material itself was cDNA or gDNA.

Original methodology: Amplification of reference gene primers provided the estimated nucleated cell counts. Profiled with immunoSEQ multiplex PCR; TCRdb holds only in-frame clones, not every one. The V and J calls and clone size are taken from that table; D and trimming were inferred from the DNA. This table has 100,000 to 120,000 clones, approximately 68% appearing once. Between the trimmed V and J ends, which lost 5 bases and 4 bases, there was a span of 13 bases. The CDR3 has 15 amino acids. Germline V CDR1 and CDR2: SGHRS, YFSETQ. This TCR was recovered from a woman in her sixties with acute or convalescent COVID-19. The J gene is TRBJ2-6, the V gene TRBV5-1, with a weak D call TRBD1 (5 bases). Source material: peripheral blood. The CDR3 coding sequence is TGCGCCAGCAGTTCAGGGCTGAGCGGGGCCAACGTCCTGACTTTC. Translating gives CASSSGLSGANVLTF.